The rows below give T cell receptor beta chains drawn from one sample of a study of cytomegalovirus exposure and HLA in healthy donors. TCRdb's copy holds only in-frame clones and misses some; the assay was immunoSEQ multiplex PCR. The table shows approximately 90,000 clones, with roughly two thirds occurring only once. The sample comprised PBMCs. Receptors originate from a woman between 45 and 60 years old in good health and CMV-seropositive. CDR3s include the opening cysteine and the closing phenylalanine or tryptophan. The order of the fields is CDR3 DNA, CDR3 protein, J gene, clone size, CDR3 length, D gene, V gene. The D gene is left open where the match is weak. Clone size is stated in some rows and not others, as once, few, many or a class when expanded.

TGCGCCAGCAGCTTAACTAGCGGTACCTACAATGAGCAGTTCTTC,CASSLTSGTYNEQFF,TRBJ2-1,NA,15,TRBD2,TRBV5-1
TGTGCCAGCAGCTTAGCGGGAGGGAGCTCTGGAAACACCATATATTTT,CASSLAGGSSGNTIYF,TRBJ1-3,NA,16,NA,TRBV7-2
TGTGCCAGCAGACAGGGATTCGACAATGAGCAGTTCTTC,CASRQGFDNEQFF,TRBJ2-1,NA,13,NA,TRBV27
TGTGCCAGCAGTGCCACAACCCGCGGGGACGAGCAGTACTTC,CASSATTRGDEQYF,TRBJ2-7,NA,14,NA,TRBV6-1
TGTGCCAGCAGCATATTCAGCCCTAGCGGGAGGGCCTATCGAGAGACCCAGTACTTC,CASSIFSPSGRAYRETQYF,TRBJ2-5,few,19,NA,TRBV21-1
TGCGCCAGCAGCTTCCCACTAGCGACCGGGGAGCTGTTTTTT,CASSFPLATGELFF,TRBJ2-2,NA,14,TRBD2,TRBV5-1
TGTGCCAGCAGCCCAGACGGGACAGGGTACAATGAGCAGTTCTTC,CASSPDGTGYNEQFF,TRBJ2-1,NA,15,TRBD1,TRBV7-9
TGTGCCAGCAGCTCAGGGACTAGCGGGAGTGAGCAGTACTTC,CASSSGTSGSEQYF,TRBJ2-7,NA,14,TRBD2,TRBV7-9
TGTGCCAGCAGCTGGGGACAGGGACTCGTTAGGCAGCCCCAGCATTTT,CASSWGQGLVRQPQHF,TRBJ1-5,once,16,TRBD1,TRBV5-8
TGTGCCAGCGGGGCGGGGACGCCTCCCTACGAGCAGTACTTC,CASGAGTPPYEQYF,TRBJ2-7,NA,14,NA,TRBV2
TGTGCCAGCAAGGTGGGCGTGGGCACCGGGGAGCTGTTTTTT,CASKVGVGTGELFF,TRBJ2-2,NA,14,NA,TRBV2
TGCGCCAGCAGTGCACACAGGGGGACAGGAAACACCATATATTTT,CASSAHRGTGNTIYF,TRBJ1-3,NA,15,TRBD1,TRBV10-1
TGCAGCGTTGAAGCGCGAGAGTCGGGTCTCTATGGCTACACCTTC,CSVEARESGLYGYTF,TRBJ1-2,NA,15,NA,TRBV29-1
TGCGCCAGCAGCCCGACCCAACGGGAATTAAACACTGAAGCTTTCTTT,CASSPTQRELNTEAFF,TRBJ1-1,few,16,NA,TRBV4-1
TGTGCCAGTAGTATGGGACAGGGGGCGTTGGAGCAGTACTTC,CASSMGQGALEQYF,TRBJ2-5,few,14,TRBD1,TRBV19
TGTGCCAGTAGTATTCGGCGGGAGGGCCGGAATGAGCAGTTCTTC,CASSIRREGRNEQFF,TRBJ2-1,NA,15,TRBD2,TRBV19
TGCGCCAGCAGCTCCAGGGATTTTAATGAAAAACTGTTTTTT,CASSSRDFNEKLFF,TRBJ1-4,NA,14,NA,TRBV5-1
TGTGCCAGCAGCGCTAGACCGGGACAGGGGGCATCATATGGAAACACCATATATTTT,CASSARPGQGASYGNTIYF,TRBJ1-3,NA,19,TRBD1,TRBV9
TGCGCCAGCAGCCATAAGCGGGAGGGCGAGCAGTTCTTC,CASSHKREGEQFF,TRBJ2-1,NA,13,TRBD2,TRBV4-3
TGTGCCAGCAGCTTAGGATCGGGATTGAACACTGAAGCTTTCTTT,CASSLGSGLNTEAFF,TRBJ1-1,NA,15,NA,TRBV13
TGTGCCAGCAGCCAAGGGGTCTTGGCAGGGAACACCGGGGAGCTGTTTTTT,CASSQGVLAGNTGELFF,TRBJ2-2,NA,17,NA,TRBV14
TGTGCCAGCAGAAGACAGAGAGGCACAGATACGCAGTATTTT,CASRRQRGTDTQYF,TRBJ2-3,once,14,NA,TRBV6-6